A single sample is the source of the 30 T cell receptor beta chains below, sequenced in a study of molecular identifiers for immune sequencing clone quantification. One entry per CDR3 protein, called by TCRdb with MiXCR from the PCR reads. The sample has 60,000 to 70,000 distinct CDR3 sequences; less than 20% are singletons. Sequencing was carried out using naive CD8+ T cells from blood, with Jurkat cell RNA spiked in. Subset given: FACS-sorted CD8+CD4-CCR7+CD45RA+ naive T cells. These receptors were obtained from a human donor in good health. Some libraries in this study had Jurkat cell RNA spiked in.

V is TRBV6-5 and J is TRBJ1-2; D is perhaps TRBD1 (6 bases). Per germline, CDR1 MNHEY and CDR2 SVGAGI. With 0 bases removed from V and 2 bases from J, the gap between germline ends came to 13 bases. The CDR3 extends over 16 amino acids. In DNA, the CDR3 is TGTGCCAGCAGTTACTCGATTGGACAGATAAACTATGGCTACACCTTC. This translates into CASSYSIGQINYGYTF.

Concerning this clonotype: A clone one base away is much larger, so this may be a read error. Here the CDR3 omits its conserved ending phenylalanine or tryptophan, so a read error is the likely source. This chain uses TRBV10-2 with TRBJ2-7, with TRBD1 as a possible D gene (6 bases). Germline values: CDR1 WSHSY, CDR2 SAAADI. The V end lost 6 bases, the J end lost 3 bases, and 6 bases lay between the germline ends. The CDR3 covers 11 residues. The CDR3 loop is CASRDSYEQYS. CDR3 DNA: TGCGCCAGCAGGGACAGCTACGAGCAGTACTCC.

Remarks on this clonotype: This may be a read error, as it is one base from a much larger clone. The V gene is TRBV19, the J gene TRBJ2-7; 9 bases agree with TRBD1. Germline-derived CDR1 and CDR2 are LNHDA and SQIVND (reference sequence). The CDR3 is 17 residues long. CDR3: CASSPKEGQGYSYEPYF. The CDR3 bases are TGTGCCAGTAGCCCGAAAGAGGGACAGGGATATTCCTACGAGCCGTACTTC.

This clonotype was picked up many times. The genes are TRBV24-1 and TRBJ2-1, with 7 nucleotides matching TRBD1. Germline CDR1 and CDR2: KGHDR and SFDVKD. The trim removed 5 bases at V and 5 bases at J, leaving 5 bases unmatched. This CDR3 has 14 amino acids. In DNA, the CDR3 is TGTGCCACCAGTGGTCCGGGACAGCACAATGAGCAGTTCTTC. Amino acids: CATSGPGQHNEQFF.

Of note for this clonotype: This may come from a read error, since a much larger clone is one base off. The chain employs TRBV6-2 or TRBV6-3 and TRBJ2-1; no clear D. The CDR3 length is 12 residues. Germline lookup yields CDR1 MNHEY and CDR2 SVGEGT. CDR3 nucleotides: TGTGCCGGCAGAGTCGGTTACAATGAGCAGTTCTTC. This encodes CAGRVGYNEQFF.

The chain links TRBV30 to TRBJ2-7; D gene ambiguous. Germline loops: CDR1 GTSNPN, CDR2 SVGIG (reference sequence). This CDR3 has 13 residues. Trimming cost V 0 bases and J 0 bases, with 6 bases left between them. The CDR3 reads CAWSVFSSYEQYF. The CDR3 region has the DNA TGTGCCTGGAGTGTATTCAGCTCCTACGAGCAGTACTTC.

This chain links TRBV28 with TRBJ2-1; the D gene could be TRBD1 or TRBD2 (5 bases each). Trimming left V 2 bases short and J 11 bases short, with 10 bases between. Germline V lookup: CDR1 MDHEN, CDR2 SYDVKM. The CDR3 extends over 12 amino acids. CDR3 DNA sequence: TGTGCCAGCAGTTTAGGGGGAGTCCAGCAGTTCTTC. Amino acids: CASSLGGVQQFF.

This clonotype was seen at least ten times. In DNA form, the CDR3 reads TGTGCCAGCAGCTCGGACAGGGGATCCTACGAGCAGTACTTC. It specifies CASSSDRGSYEQYF. The chain is built from TRBV7-2 and TRBJ2-7, with 9 nucleotides matching TRBD1. CDR1 SGHTA and CDR2 FQGNSA come from the germline V gene. The CDR3 consists of 14 residues. The V and J ends lost 4 bases and 1 base, in that order; junction bases with no gene match: 2.

In regard to this clonotype: Just one base apart from a much larger clone, this may be a read error. CDR3 nucleotide sequence: TGTGCCAGCGGTCCATACCCTACAGCGGGGACCTACTTCGAGCAGTACTTC. It specifies CASGPYPTAGTYFEQYF. V gene TRBV12-3 or TRBV12-4 combines with J gene TRBJ2-7; 7 nucleotides match TRBD2. The CDR3 has 17 residues. Unmatched junction bases numbered 22, after V lost 8 bases and J lost 6 bases.

The chain uses TRBV6-5 and TRBJ2-7; D may be TRBD1 or TRBD2 (5 bases each). Germline CDR1 and CDR2: MNHEY and SVGAGI. Trimming shortened V by 0 bases and J by 6 bases, and 6 bases separated the two germline ends. CDR3 length: 12 residues. CDR3 region: CASSYSRGEQYF. The CDR3 coding sequence is TGTGCCAGCAGTTACTCGAGGGGCGAGCAGTACTTC.

The J gene is TRBJ2-1, the V gene TRBV11-2; 8 bases are a match to TRBD2. Losses at the gene ends were 5 bases for V and 9 bases for J; bases not matched to a gene: 12. The germline V gene has CDR1 SGHAT and CDR2 FQNNGV. The CDR3 contains 15 residues. CDR3 in DNA: TGTGCCAGCAGCCATAGCGGGATGGAGAGGGGTGAGCAGTTCTTC. Protein product: CASSHSGMERGEQFF.

Ten or more counts support this clonotype. The chain recombines TRBV30 with TRBJ2-7; D remains ambiguous. Trimming took off 0 bases at V and 4 bases at J, with 10 bases between the two ends. Germline values: CDR1 GTSNPN, CDR2 SVGIG (reference sequence). The CDR3 is 13 residues long. Written as DNA, the CDR3 is TGTGCCTGGAGTGTCGCGGAGTTATACGAGCAGTACTTC. This sequence encodes CAWSVAELYEQYF.

V and J are TRBV7-6 and TRBJ2-1, with D perhaps matching TRBD1 (6 bases). V was cut by 1 base and J by 8 bases, with 12 bases left in between. The CDR3 covers 14 residues. In germline, CDR1 is SGHVS, CDR2 FNYEAQ. The CDR3: CASSLVGAHYEQFF. The CDR3 nucleotides read TGTGCCAGCAGCTTAGTGGGGGCCCACTATGAGCAGTTCTTC.

This clonotype was observed many times. J is TRBJ1-2 and V is TRBV30, with D hard to call. V lost 5 bases to trimming and J lost 0 bases, with 10 bases between them. The CDR3 length is 13 residues. Germline CDR1 reads GTSNPN; CDR2 reads SVGIG (reference sequence). The CDR3 is CAWGPGANYGYTF. The CDR3 DNA reads as TGTGCCTGGGGCCCTGGAGCTAACTATGGCTACACCTTC.

The sample holds one count of this clonotype. The CDR3 loop reads CASSPGPVPTYEQYF. The CDR3 region has the DNA TGTGCCAGCAGTCCTGGACCCGTCCCTACCTACGAGCAGTACTTC. This rearrangement joins TRBV12-3 or TRBV12-4 to TRBJ2-7; D gene uncertain. CDR3 size: 15 residues. The germline V and J ends were trimmed by 5 bases and 2 bases, with 16 bases remaining between them.

This clonotype was counted many times. CDR3: CASSSSGRANEQFF. CDR3 DNA sequence: TGTGCCAGCAGCTCGAGCGGGAGGGCCAATGAGCAGTTCTTC. The chain uses TRBV7-9 and TRBJ2-1, with TRBD2 matching over 10 bases. This CDR3 has 14 amino acids. From germline, CDR1 is SEHNR and CDR2 FQNEAQ (reference sequence). Trimming cost V 4 bases and J 6 bases; bases outside gene matches: 3.

The chain uses TRBV27 and TRBJ2-7; 11 nucleotides line up with TRBD2. Trimming removed 5 bases from V and 3 bases from J; junction bases left unmatched: 9. The germline CDR1 and CDR2 sequences are MNHEY and SMNVEV (reference sequence). The CDR3 spans 16 residues. The CDR3 DNA follows: TGTGCCAGCAGTCCGACCCTAGCGGGAGGCCTCTACGAGCAGTACTTC. Translating it yields CASSPTLAGGLYEQYF.

This clonotype was seen at least ten times. The chain employs TRBV2 and TRBJ2-5; TRBD2 aligns across 11 bases. This CDR3 spans 16 amino acids. V lost 3 bases, J lost 4 bases, and 7 bases stayed unmatched. Germline V gene sequence: CDR1 SNHLY, CDR2 FYNNEI. CDR3 DNA: TGTGCCAGCAGTGACCCCGCTCTAGCGGGAGGAGAGACCCAGTACTTC. It specifies CASSDPALAGGETQYF.

In this sample, this clonotype turned up many times. The rearrangement uses TRBV6-6 and TRBJ2-3; D call uncertain. Per the germline V gene, CDR1 is MNHNY and CDR2 is SVGAGI (reference sequence). The CDR3 contains 13 residues. Trimming cost V 2 bases and J 6 bases, with 9 bases left between them. The CDR3 here is CASSYPDSDTQYF. Written as DNA, the CDR3 is TGTGCCAGCAGTTACCCCGACTCCGATACGCAGTATTTT.

This clonotype was detected many times. The V gene is TRBV4-1, the J gene TRBJ2-5; weak D call: TRBD2 (6 bases). Germline V gene lookup returns CDR1 MGHRA and CDR2 YSYEKL. This CDR3 is 15 amino acids long. Trimming shortened V by 1 base and J by 0 bases, and 9 bases separated the two germline ends. CDR3 in amino acids: CASSQAIADQETQYF. The DNA for the CDR3 is TGCGCCAGCAGCCAAGCCATAGCGGACCAAGAGACCCAGTACTTC.

This clonotype was seen a handful of times. This chain joins TRBV12-3 or TRBV12-4 and TRBJ1-5, with 8 bases aligning to TRBD1. The V segment lost 4 bases and the J segment 4 bases; nucleotides outside the gene matches: 6. This CDR3 is built from 15 residues. The CDR3, as DNA: TGTGCCAGCAGTTCGCCCGGGACAGGTAATCAGCCCCAGCATTTT. Protein: CASSSPGTGNQPQHF.

To note about this clonotype: This may be a read error, as it is one base from a much larger clone. Likely a read error: the CDR3 ends without its conserved phenylalanine or tryptophan. This chain connects TRBV27 to TRBJ2-5, with D perhaps given as TRBD1 or TRBD2 (5 bases each). CDR3 length equals 14 residues. Trimming left V 2 bases short and J 0 bases short, with 7 bases between. Germline V CDR1 and CDR2: MNHEY, SMNVEV (reference sequence). The CDR3: CASSLGGDQETQYL. As DNA, the CDR3 is TGTGCCAGCAGTTTAGGGGGAGACCAAGAGACCCAGTACCTC.

The table lists this clonotype with many counts. V usage is TRBV2 and J usage is TRBJ2-1, with 7 bases fitting TRBD2. Germline V gives CDR1 SNHLY, CDR2 FYNNEI. Trimming removed 0 bases from V and 2 bases from J; junction bases left unmatched: 19. The CDR3 covers 21 residues. DNA for the CDR3: TGTGCCAGCAGTGAAGCGATCAGGGACCCCCTTGACGGGAGGACCTACAATGAGCAGTTCTTC. This gives the protein CASSEAIRDPLDGRTYNEQFF.

As for this clonotype: A read error is possible here, since a much larger clone lies one base away. The J gene is TRBJ2-7, the V gene TRBV4-1; the D gene is possibly TRBD1 (5 bases). The CDR3 has 13 residues. Per germline, CDR1 MGHRA and CDR2 YSYEKL. V was pared by 5 bases and J by 7 bases, with 15 bases between. This CDR3 is CASSSGFVGEQYF. As DNA, the CDR3 is TGCGCCAGCAGCTCAGGGTTCGTTGGAGAGCAGTACTTC.

This clonotype has a handful of counts. The chain combines TRBV6-1 with TRBJ2-1; possibly TRBD1 or TRBD2 for D (5 bases each). CDR1 and CDR2 (germline): MNHNS, SASEGT. Trimming shortened V by 3 bases and J by 2 bases, and 26 bases separated the two germline ends. CDR3 length equals 20 residues. CDR3: CASSDGTVTTRDVTYNEQFF. In DNA, the CDR3 is TGTGCCAGCAGTGACGGGACGGTGACAACCCGGGACGTAACCTACAATGAGCAGTTCTTC.

Comments on this clonotype: The junction and the germline gene differ at one end; a read error may be behind it. The V call is TRBV5-1, the J call TRBJ2-3, with D perhaps matching TRBD2 (6 bases). Germline V CDR1 and CDR2: SGHRS, YFSETQ. CDR3 length: 17 residues. The chain's CDR3 is CASSLDIGGVGTDTHYF. CDR3 bases: TGCGCCAGCAGCTTGGATATCGGGGGAGTAGGCACAGATACGCACTACTTT.

The V and J genes are TRBV28 and TRBJ2-7; 8 bases align to TRBD2. Trimming cost V 7 bases and J 6 bases; bases outside gene matches: 14. CDR1 is MDHEN, CDR2 SYDVKM, per germline. The length of the CDR3 is 15 residues. Written as DNA, the CDR3 is TGTGCCAGCACCGGGGGGGGACGCCGAAGATCCGAGCAGTACTTC. It yields the protein CASTGGGRRRSEQYF.

This clonotype was seen at least ten times. V gene TRBV7-3 combines with J gene TRBJ2-1; 12 bases are a match to TRBD2. Germline V CDR1 and CDR2: SGHTA, FQGTGA. Trimming at V came to 5 bases and at J to 4 bases, leaving 3 bases not matched to a gene. CDR3 size: 15 residues. DNA of the CDR3: TGTGCCAGCAGCGTGACTAGCGGGAGTTACAATGAGCAGTTCTTC. Residues: CASSVTSGSYNEQFF.

This clonotype came up a few times. A much larger clone sits a single nucleotide away, making a read error possible. Since the CDR3 does not end with the conserved phenylalanine or tryptophan, this likely comes from a read error. V and J are TRBV11-2 and TRBJ2-1; D is unresolved. Germline-derived CDR1 and CDR2 are SGHAT and FQNNGV. This CDR3 contains 15 residues. V dropped 5 bases and J dropped 7 bases, with 18 bases sitting between them. CDR3 DNA sequence: TGTGCCAGCAGCACCCTCGAAGGGCCGAGGAATGAGCAGTTCTCC. This gives the protein CASSTLEGPRNEQFS.

This clonotype was seen at least ten times. This chain connects TRBV10-3 to TRBJ2-7; TRBD1 agrees at 7 bases. CDR3 length: 13 residues. V dropped 6 bases and J dropped 2; count of bases not matched to a gene: 4. Germline assignment: CDR1 ENHRY and CDR2 SYGVKD. The CDR3 region is CAIRGTDTYEQYF. The CDR3, as DNA: TGTGCCATCAGGGGGACAGACACCTACGAGCAGTACTTC.